These 4 T cell receptor beta chains were all obtained from the same sample, sequenced in a study of CD8 T cells in ankylosing spondylitis (dated by TCRdb to 2015 to 2018). Receptor libraries were prepared by 5' RACE. TCRdb records Illumina HiSeq 2500 as the sequencer. The raw public data were reprocessed by TCRdb itself: fastp quality trimming at Q25, MiXCR clonotype calling, in-frame beta chains only. Records with the same CDR3 protein are collapsed into one entry carrying the most frequent genes and DNA. The sample table lists 200,000 to 250,000 distinct CDR3 sequences, approximately 8% of them with a count of one. 4.8% of the sample lies in the top ten. Sequencing used blood, either unsorted or a sorted T cell fraction (not recorded which). These receptors all stem from a female donor with ankylosing spondylitis or in good health (not recorded which).

The chain has TRBV9 and TRBJ2-1; 7 bases align to TRBD2. V gave up 1 base and J gave up 8 bases; unmatched junction bases: 9. The CDR3 loop spans 15 amino acids. In germline, CDR1 is SGDLS, CDR2 YYNGEE. This CDR3 reads CASSVLSGTTHEQFF. In DNA, the CDR3 is TGTGCCAGCAGCGTATTGTCAGGGACTACCCATGAGCAGTTCTTC.

There are many counts of this clonotype. The chain couples TRBV20-1 to TRBJ1-2, with TRBD1 identical over 7 bases. V was clipped by 4 bases and J by 3 bases; unmatched bases: 5. The germline V gene has CDR1 DFQATT and CDR2 SNEGSKA (reference sequence). This CDR3 is built from 13 residues. CDR3 loop: CSATRQGDYGYTF. DNA for the CDR3: TGCAGTGCTACGAGACAGGGAGACTATGGCTACACCTTC.

This clonotype has ten or more counts. At one of its ends the junction is not consistent with the germline gene, which may arise from a read error. The chain combines TRBV28 with TRBJ2-1; TRBD2 aligns across 8 bases. Germline V lookup: CDR1 MDHEN, CDR2 SYDVKM. CDR3 length: 15 amino acids. CDR3 DNA: TGTGCCAGCAGCCGACCGGGACTAGATTACAGTGAGCAGTTCTTC. Translated, it gives CASSRPGLDYSEQFF.

This clonotype came up many times. The V call is TRBV19, the J call TRBJ2-1, with D possibly TRBD2 on 6 matching bases. The CDR3 length is 11 residues. Germline CDR1 and CDR2: LNHDA and SQIVND (reference sequence). V was trimmed by 8 bases and J by 6 bases, leaving 8 bases between them. The CDR3 DNA is TGTGCCAGTCGGGACTTCAATGAGCAGTTCTTC. Its protein product is CASRDFNEQFF.